The clone carrying this T cell receptor (beta chain) occurred many times. Its specificity is unknown. The sample is drawn from a study of T cells after yellow fever vaccination. Whole-study context: The SMART-Seq v4 Ultra Low Input method served to prepare the low-cell-number fractions. Study-wide findings and caveats: Weaker in magnitude, the secondary response showed a faster peak on day 5 versus 15.

The germline V gene has CDR1 LGHDT and CDR2 YNNKEL (reference sequence). V lost 5 bases to trimming and J lost 0 bases, with 14 bases between them. There are 17 residues in the CDR3. TCR cDNA was made by 5'RACE template switching, adding a universal primer site and UMIs. Via MiXCR, TCRdb re-called the 5' RACE reads, giving one row per CDR3 protein. The sample carries some 63,000 distinct CDR3 sequences, 6.5% to 9% recorded once. This TCR derives from a man aged 25 to 40 who received the YFV17D yellow fever vaccine. This chain uses TRBV3-1 with TRBJ2-6; D tentatively fits TRBD1 or TRBD2 (5 bases each). The starting material was CD8+ T cells sorted from PBMCs, obtained 15 days after the yellow fever booster vaccination. The CDR3 DNA reads TGTGCCAGCAGCGCTTGGGACGACCACTCTGGGGCCAACGTCCTGACTTTC. Translating gives CASSAWDDHSGANVLTF.